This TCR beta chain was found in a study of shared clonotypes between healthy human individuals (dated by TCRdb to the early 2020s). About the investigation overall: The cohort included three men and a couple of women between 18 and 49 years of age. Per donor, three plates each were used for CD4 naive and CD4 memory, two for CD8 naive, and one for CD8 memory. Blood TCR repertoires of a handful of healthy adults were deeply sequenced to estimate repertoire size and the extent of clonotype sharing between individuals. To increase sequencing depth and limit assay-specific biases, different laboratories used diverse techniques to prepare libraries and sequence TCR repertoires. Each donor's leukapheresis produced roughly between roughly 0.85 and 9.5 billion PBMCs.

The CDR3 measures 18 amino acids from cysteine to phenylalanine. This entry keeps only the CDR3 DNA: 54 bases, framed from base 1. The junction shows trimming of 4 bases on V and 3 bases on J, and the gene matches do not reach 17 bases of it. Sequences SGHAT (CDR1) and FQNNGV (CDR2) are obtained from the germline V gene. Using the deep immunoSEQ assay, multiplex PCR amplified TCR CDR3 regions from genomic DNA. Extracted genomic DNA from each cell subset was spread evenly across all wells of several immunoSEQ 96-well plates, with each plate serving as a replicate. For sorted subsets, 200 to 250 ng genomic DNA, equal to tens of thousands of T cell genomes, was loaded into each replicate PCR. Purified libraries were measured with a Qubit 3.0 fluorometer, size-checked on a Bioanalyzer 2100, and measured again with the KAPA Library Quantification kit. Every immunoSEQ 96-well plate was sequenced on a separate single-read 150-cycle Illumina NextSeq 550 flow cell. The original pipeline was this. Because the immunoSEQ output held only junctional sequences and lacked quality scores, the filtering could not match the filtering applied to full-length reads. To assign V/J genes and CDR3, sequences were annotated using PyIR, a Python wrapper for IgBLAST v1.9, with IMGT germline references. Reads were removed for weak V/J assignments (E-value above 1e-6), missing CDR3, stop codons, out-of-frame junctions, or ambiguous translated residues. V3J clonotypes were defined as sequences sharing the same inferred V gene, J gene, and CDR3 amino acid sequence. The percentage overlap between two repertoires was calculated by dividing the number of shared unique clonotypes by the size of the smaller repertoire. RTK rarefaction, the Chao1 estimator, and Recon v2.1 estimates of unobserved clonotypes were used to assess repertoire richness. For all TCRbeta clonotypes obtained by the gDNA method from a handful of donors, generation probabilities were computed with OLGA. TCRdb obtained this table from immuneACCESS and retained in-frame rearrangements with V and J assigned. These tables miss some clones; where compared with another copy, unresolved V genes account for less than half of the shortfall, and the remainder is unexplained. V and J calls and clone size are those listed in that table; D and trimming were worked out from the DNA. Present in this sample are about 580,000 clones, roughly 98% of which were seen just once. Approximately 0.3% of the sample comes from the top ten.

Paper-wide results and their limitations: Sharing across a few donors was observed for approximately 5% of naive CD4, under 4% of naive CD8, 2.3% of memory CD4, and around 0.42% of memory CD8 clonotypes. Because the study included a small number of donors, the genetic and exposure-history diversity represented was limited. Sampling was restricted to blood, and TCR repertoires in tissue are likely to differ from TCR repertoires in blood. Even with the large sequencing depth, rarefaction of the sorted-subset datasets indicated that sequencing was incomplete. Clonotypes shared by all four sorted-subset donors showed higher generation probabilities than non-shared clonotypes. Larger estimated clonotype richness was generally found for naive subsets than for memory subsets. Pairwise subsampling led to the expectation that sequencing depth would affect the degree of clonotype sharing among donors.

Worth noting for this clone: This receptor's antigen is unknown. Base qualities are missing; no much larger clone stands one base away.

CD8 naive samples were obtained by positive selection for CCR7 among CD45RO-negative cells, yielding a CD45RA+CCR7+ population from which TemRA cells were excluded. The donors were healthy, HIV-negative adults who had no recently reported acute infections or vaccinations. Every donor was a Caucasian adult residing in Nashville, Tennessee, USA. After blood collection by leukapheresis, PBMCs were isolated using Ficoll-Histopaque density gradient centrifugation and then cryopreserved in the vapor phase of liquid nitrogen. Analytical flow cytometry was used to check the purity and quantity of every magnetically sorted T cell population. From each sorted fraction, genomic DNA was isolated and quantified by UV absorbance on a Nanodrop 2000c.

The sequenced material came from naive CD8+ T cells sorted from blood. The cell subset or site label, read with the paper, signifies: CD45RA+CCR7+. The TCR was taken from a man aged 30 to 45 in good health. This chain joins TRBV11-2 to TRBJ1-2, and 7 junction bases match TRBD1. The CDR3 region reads CASSSIRDRGWDYYGYTF. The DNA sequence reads TGTGCCAGCAGCTCCATCCGGGACAGAGGGTGGGACTACTATGGCTACACCTTC.